The 16 T cell receptor beta chains presented below share a single source sample, sequenced in a study of CD8+CD57+ T cells in acquired aplastic anemia. Researchers used genomic DNA as the template to profile TCR beta VDJ and CDR3. MiXCR, applied by TCRdb to the reads, yields one record per CDR3 protein. This table holds roughly 150,000 distinct CDR3 sequences, 40% to 50% found once. By flow cytometry, patients selected for sequencing had shown an expansion of CD8+CD57+ cells. Sequenced: sorted CD4+, CD8+, or CD8+CD57+ T cells (not recorded which) from PBMCs. The receptors originated from a human donor with aplastic anemia.

Many counts were recorded for this clonotype. Sequence at one end of the junction differs from germline and may be a read error. The CDR3 DNA sequence: TGTGCCGGCAGCGTAGGGTCGGGAAGCTCCTACGAGCAGTACTTC. Its translation is CAGSVGSGSSYEQYF. V usage is TRBV9 and J usage is TRBJ2-7; D may be TRBD2 (5 bases). From germline, CDR1 is SGDLS and CDR2 YYNGEE. The CDR3 spans 15 residues.

The V call is TRBV20-1, the J call TRBJ1-1; D unclear. V lost 5 bases, J lost 5 bases, and 15 bases lay in between. The CDR3 contains 13 residues. Germline CDR1 is DFQATT and CDR2 is SNEGSKA (reference sequence). The CDR3 DNA reads TGCAGTGCTCCCGACCGGATGGGGACTGAAGCTTTCTTT. This codes for CSAPDRMGTEAFF.

This clonotype was counted between two and nine times. The J gene is TRBJ1-2, the V gene TRBV20-1; D gene uncertain. The CDR3 runs 15 residues. Trimming pared 4 bases from V and 4 bases from J, leaving 19 bases between. Per the germline V gene, CDR1 is DFQATT and CDR2 is SNEGSKA (reference sequence). CDR3 residues: CSAINLQTASYGYTF. CDR3 in DNA: TGCAGTGCTATCAATCTCCAAACAGCTTCCTATGGCTACACCTTC.

In this sample, this clonotype turned up a few times. The rearrangement uses TRBV28 and TRBJ1-4; TRBD1 matches at 9 bases. CDR1 is MDHEN, CDR2 SYDVKM, per germline. The CDR3 covers 18 residues. V lost 7 bases to trimming and J lost 3 bases; unmatched junction nucleotides: 15. CDR3 coding DNA: TGTGCCAGCACCTCTAGAGGACAGGGGATGGAGGCTAATGAAAAACTGTTTTTT. Protein product: CASTSRGQGMEANEKLFF. Supplemented by reference TRBV28 and TRBJ1-4, the full variable domain reads DVKVTQSSRYLVKRTGEKVFLECVQDMDHENMFWYRQDPGLGLRLIYFSYDVKMKEKGDIPEGYSVSREKKERFSLILESASTNQTSMYLCASTSRGQGMEANEKLFFGSGTQLSVL.

The chain combines TRBV11-2 with TRBJ2-7; 9 nucleotides align to TRBD2. Germline V CDR1 and CDR2: SGHAT, FQNNGV. Germline trimming cut 1 base from V and 4 bases from J; bases unmatched to any gene: 14. The CDR3 runs 18 residues. CDR3 sequence (DNA): TGTGCCAGCAGCTTAGGGATAGCGGGAGTGGGCGGAGGGTACGAGCAGTACTTC. Translating it yields CASSLGIAGVGGGYEQYF.

This clonotype was detected many times. This chain uses TRBV5-1 with TRBJ2-1, with 8 bases matching TRBD1. V shed 0 bases, J shed 2 bases, and the junction held 4 bases outside the gene matches. Germline V gene lookup returns CDR1 SGHRS and CDR2 YFSETQ. The CDR3 has 16 amino acids. CDR3 sequence: CASSLGGTGPYNEQFF. In DNA form, the CDR3 reads TGCGCCAGCAGCTTGGGGGGGACAGGACCCTACAATGAGCAGTTCTTC. Combining the CDR3 with reference TRBV5-1 and TRBJ2-1 gives the whole variable domain KAGVTQTPRYLIKTRGQQVTLSCSPISGHRSVSWYQQTPGQGLQFLFEYFSETQRNKGNFPGRFSGRQFSNSRSEMNVSTLELGDSALYLCASSLGGTGPYNEQFFGPGTRLTVL.

Turning to this clonotype: Germline is not matched at one junction end, which may reflect a read error. The V and J genes are TRBV19 and TRBJ1-4; 8 bases fit TRBD1. Germline V CDR1 and CDR2: LNHDA, SQIVND (reference sequence). CDR3 length equals 12 residues. CDR3 sequence reads: CANTGGTEKLFF. The CDR3 DNA is TGTGCCAATACAGGGGGAACGGAAAAGCTGTTTTTT.

This clonotype was found a few times. The rearrangement uses TRBV29-1 and TRBJ1-1; no clear D gene. The CDR3 extends over 10 amino acids. Deletions cut 6 bases from V and 6 bases from J, with 8 bases between. The germline gives CDR1 SQVTM, CDR2 ANQGSEA. The CDR3 here is CSVMTAEAFF. CDR3 DNA: TGCAGCGTCATGACCGCTGAAGCTTTCTTT.

This rearrangement joins TRBV15 to TRBJ2-7; D is perhaps TRBD1 (6 bases). V was trimmed by 0 bases and J by 3 bases, leaving 9 bases between them. Germline-derived CDR1 and CDR2 are LNHNV and YYDKDF (reference sequence). There are 14 residues in the CDR3. The CDR3 here is CATSRDSRGYEQYF. In nucleotides, the CDR3 is TGTGCCACCAGCAGAGATTCCAGGGGCTACGAGCAGTACTTC.

This clonotype was counted a few times. A much bigger clone sits one base away, suggesting this may be a read error. This chain uses TRBV7-2 with TRBJ2-1; TRBD2 might be the D (5 bases). Germline lookup yields CDR1 SGHTA and CDR2 FQGNSA. The CDR3 sequence is 13 residues long. CDR3 bases: TGTGCCAGCAGCCAGTTGACTACCACGGAGCAGCTCTTC. This codes for CASSQLTTTEQLF.

This chain links TRBV29-1 with TRBJ2-2; TRBD2 aligns across 10 bases. The CDR3 totals 15 residues. From germline, CDR1 is SQVTM and CDR2 ANQGSEA. The J segment lost 4 bases and the V segment lost 4 bases, leaving 6 bases of the junction unmatched. CDR3 amino acids: CSVGPSGRGTGELFF. CDR3 bases: TGCAGCGTTGGACCTAGCGGGAGAGGCACCGGGGAGCTGTTTTTT.

The gene calls are TRBV2 and TRBJ1-4; 11 bases map to TRBD1. V lost 6 bases and J lost 7; bases outside the gene matches: 4. Germline loops: CDR1 SNHLY, CDR2 FYNNEI. The CDR3 consists of 14 residues. CDR3 sequence (DNA): TGTGCCAGCAGGGACAGGGGGCGGAGTGAAAAACTGTTTTTT. Translation gives CASRDRGRSEKLFF.

This chain connects TRBV19 to TRBJ1-5; possible D gene TRBD1, 6 bases. The germline V gene encodes CDR1 LNHDA and CDR2 SQIVND (reference sequence). This CDR3 is 15 amino acids long. V dropped 5 bases and J dropped 5 bases, with 16 bases sitting between them. The CDR3 bases are TGTGCCAGTAGTTCGTTAGGCGCAGGGGATCAGCCCCAGCATTTT. It is translated as CASSSLGAGDQPQHF.

Remarks on this clonotype: One end of the junction does not line up with germline, which may come from a read error. The J gene is TRBJ2-7, the V gene TRBV24-1; D is unclear. Germline loops: CDR1 KGHDR, CDR2 SFDVKD. The CDR3 is 12 residues long. The CDR3 DNA reads TGTGCCACCAGTGAGGGCAGGTACGAGCAGTGCTTC. It encodes CATSEGRYEQCF.

The gene calls are TRBV19 and TRBJ2-7, with TRBD1 identical over 9 bases. Germline values: CDR1 LNHDA, CDR2 SQIVND (reference sequence). Losses at the gene ends were 5 bases for V and 4 bases for J; bases not matched to a gene: 6. The CDR3 extends over 14 amino acids. CDR3 sequence (DNA): TGTGCCAGTAGTTACCGGGACAGGGAATACGAGCAGTACTTC. Its protein product is CASSYRDREYEQYF. Using reference TRBV19 and TRBJ2-7 for the parts outside the CDR3, the full variable domain is DGGITQSPKYLFRKEGQNVTLSCEQNLNHDAMYWYRQDPGQGLRLIYYSQIVNDFQKGDIAEGYSVSREKKESFPLTVTSAQKNPTAFYLCASSYRDREYEQYFGPGTRLTVT.

This clonotype came up many times. The chain recombines TRBV12-3 or TRBV12-4 with TRBJ2-2; no clear D gene. Trimming cost V 4 bases and J 5 bases, with 5 bases left between them. This CDR3 has 12 amino acids. The CDR3 sequence is CASSSQTGELFF. The CDR3 region has the DNA TGTGCCAGCAGTTCCCAGACCGGGGAGCTGTTTTTT.